The present T cell receptor beta chain was sequenced within a study of immune cell composition in non-small cell lung cancer. Study overall: Tumours were mainly lung adenocarcinoma or squamous cell carcinoma.

The CDR3 loop spans 13 amino acids. The V end lost 7 bases, the J end lost 6 bases, and 15 bases lay between the germline ends. Per the germline V gene, CDR1 is MDHEN and CDR2 is SYDVKM. Here immunoSEQ multiplex PCR was the method, and the copy in TCRdb shows in-frame clones only, minus some. The table records roughly 7,000 clones, less than 75% of them present only once. Findings of the study overall: Tumour-reactive clones were not shown to match dominant in vivo tumour clones. Tumour TCR-beta clonality was not significantly tied to smoking pack-years. Lung squamous cell carcinoma tumours had significantly higher top 10 clone scores and productive clonality than lung adenocarcinoma.

Comment on this clone: Its specificity is unknown.

The sequence came from a human donor with non-small cell lung cancer. J is TRBJ1-1 and V is TRBV28; D remains unclear. Sequenced sample: lung tumor tissue. CDR3 nucleotides: TGTGCCAGCATCCCCCTTAGGAGTGCTGAAGCTTTCTTT. It encodes CASIPLRSAEAFF.